The 20 T cell receptor beta chains below come from one sample, sequenced in a study of post-analysis software for immune sequencing data. Which antigens these TCRs recognize remains unknown. Unique molecular identifiers were built into the TCR beta cDNA libraries. TCRdb passed the PCR reads through MiXCR, listing each CDR3 protein once. The sample has about 400,000 distinct CDR3 sequences; around 37% are singletons. Study-level findings and limits: TRBV segments more frequent in patients than in controls numbered several and included TRBV5-6, TRBV5-1 and TRBV20-1.

Sequencing used blood. These receptor sequences come from a girl aged 10-17 years with multiple sclerosis.

This clonotype was seen a handful of times. The chain couples TRBV7-3 to TRBJ2-1, with 7 bases that match TRBD1. The CDR3 is 16 residues long. After removal of 2 bases from V and 2 bases from J, the junction contained 6 bases not matched to a gene. The germline V gene has CDR1 SGHTA and CDR2 FQGTGA. In nucleotides, the CDR3 is TGTGCCAGCAGCTTACGAGGGACAGCCCCCTACAATGAGCAGTTCTTC. This sequence encodes CASSLRGTAPYNEQFF.

This clonotype has a handful of counts. The chain is built from TRBV10-1 and TRBJ2-2, with TRBD2 matching 9 bases. V trimming: 2 bases; J trimming: 5 bases; junction bases outside the gene matches: 3. The CDR3 is made up of 15 amino acids. Per the germline V gene, CDR1 is WNHNN and CDR2 is SYGVQD (reference sequence). The CDR3, as DNA: TGCGCCAGCAGTGAGATTAGCGGGGGAACCGGGGAGCTGTTTTTT. It specifies CASSEISGGTGELFF.

For this clonotype: This may stem from a read error, because a much larger clone lies one nucleotide away. The chain employs TRBV12-3 or TRBV12-4 and TRBJ1-1; weak D call: TRBD1 (5 bases). This CDR3 is built from 15 residues. CDR3 nucleotides: TGTGCCGGCAGTTTAGCCGGGCAGGGACGGCCTGAAGCTTTCTTT. This gives the protein CAGSLAGQGRPEAFF.

This rearrangement joins TRBV7-3 to TRBJ2-7; D might be TRBD1 or TRBD2, each matching 6 bases. The closer fit of TRBJ2-5 to the DNA end suggests the J call may be wrong. Germline V gives CDR1 SGHTA, CDR2 FQGTGA. The CDR3 spans 14 residues. The DNA of the CDR3 is TGTGCCAGCAGCCCCAGGGGACTCCAAGAGACCCAGTACTTC. Encoded protein: CASSPRGLQETQYF.

The chain carries TRBV29-1 and TRBJ2-5; D is possibly TRBD2 (5 bases). There are 10 residues in the CDR3. The germline V gene has CDR1 SQVTM and CDR2 ANQGSEA. V lost 6 bases and J 5 bases, leaving 7 bases between the germline ends. CDR3 protein: CSVEDETQYF. The CDR3 DNA reads as TGCAGCGTGGAGGATGAGACCCAGTACTTC.

The chain employs TRBV7-9 and TRBJ2-4; 9 bases fit TRBD1. The CDR3 has 16 amino acids. Germline loops: CDR1 SEHNR, CDR2 FQNEAQ (reference sequence). The V gene end was trimmed by 0 bases and the J gene end by 13 bases; junction bases not matched to a gene: 13. This CDR3 is CASSLAWDRALREQYF. The CDR3 DNA is TGTGCCAGCAGCTTAGCGTGGGACAGGGCCCTCCGAGAGCAGTACTTC. Looking up the rest from reference TRBV7-9 and TRBJ2-4 gives the full variable domain: DTGVSQNPRHKITKRGQNVTFRCDPISEHNRLYWYRQTLGQGPEFLTYFQNEAQLEKSRLLSDRFSAERPKGSFSTLEIQRTEQGDSAMYLCASSLAWDRALREQYFGAGTRLSVL.

The table lists this clonotype with a few counts. V usage is TRBV7-3 and J usage is TRBJ2-1, with no clear D. This CDR3 comprises 13 residues. V lost 5 bases and J lost 10, with 15 bases in between. Germline V CDR1 and CDR2: SGHTA, FQGTGA. Here the CDR3 reads CASSAHEETEQFF. In DNA, the CDR3 is TGTGCCAGCAGCGCCCACGAAGAAACCGAGCAGTTCTTC.

J is TRBJ1-4 and V is TRBV15; D is unclear. The CDR3 is 17 residues long. V was cut by 0 bases and J by 0 bases, with 11 bases left in between. Germline V CDR1 and CDR2: LNHNV, YYDKDF (reference sequence). CDR3 residues: CATSRDRHRATNEKLFF. CDR3 sequence (DNA): TGTGCCACCAGCAGAGATCGGCACCGGGCAACTAATGAAAAACTGTTTTTT.

There are a few counts of this clonotype. This sequence joins TRBV27 and TRBJ2-7, with D perhaps matching TRBD1 (6 bases). Deletions cut 5 bases from V and 6 bases from J, with 14 bases between. The CDR3 spans 13 residues. CDR1 and CDR2 (germline): MNHEY, SMNVEV (reference sequence). CDR3 nucleotide sequence: TGTGCCAGCAGTATAGGGGGAATCGGCGAGCAGTACTTC. Translating it yields CASSIGGIGEQYF.

The chain combines TRBV20-1 with TRBJ1-4; D is unclear. V dropped 2 bases and J dropped 8 bases, with 12 bases sitting between them. This CDR3 has 13 amino acids. Germline V lookup: CDR1 DFQATT, CDR2 SNEGSKA (reference sequence). This chain's CDR3 is CSARWQLGEKLFF. The DNA for the CDR3 is TGCAGTGCTAGATGGCAGCTTGGGGAAAAACTGTTTTTT.

This clonotype was detected only a few times. The chain combines TRBV4-1 with TRBJ1-2, with D possibly TRBD1 on 6 matching bases. The CDR3 is made up of 16 amino acids. The ends were cut back, 0 bases at V and 4 bases at J, with 15 bases in the middle. Germline loops: CDR1 MGHRA, CDR2 YSYEKL. Here the CDR3 DNA reads TGCGCCAGCAGCCAAGAATGGCGGGGGCTTCTCTATGGCTACACCTTC. This translates into CASSQEWRGLLYGYTF.

The sample holds a few counts of this clonotype. The V and J genes are TRBV4-2 and TRBJ1-5; no clear D. The CDR3 totals 14 residues. Germline CDR1 reads LGHNA; CDR2 reads YNFKEQ. The V and J ends lost 3 bases and 4 bases respectively, with 10 bases between them. The CDR3 sequence is CASSQRALNQPQHF. CDR3 sequence (DNA): TGTGCCAGCAGCCAGCGAGCTTTGAATCAGCCCCAGCATTTT.

The gene calls are TRBV20-1 and TRBJ2-7, with D possibly called TRBD1 or TRBD2 (5 bases each). The CDR3 runs 16 residues. The ends were cut back, 3 bases at V and 5 bases at J, with 23 bases in the middle. Germline lookup yields CDR1 DFQATT and CDR2 SNEGSKA (reference sequence). The CDR3 sequence is CSARPPGTPFLNEQYF. The CDR3 region has the DNA TGCAGTGCTAGGCCCCCCGGGACCCCCTTTTTGAACGAGCAGTACTTC.

V and J are TRBV7-2 and TRBJ2-3, with TRBD2 identical over 12 bases. Germline V gene data show CDR1 as SGHTA and CDR2 as FQGNSA. The V gene end was trimmed by 4 bases and the J gene end by 3 bases; junction bases not matched to a gene: 17. The CDR3 runs 20 residues. CDR3 region: CASSSQRMASGGGRTDTQYF. As DNA, the CDR3 is TGTGCCAGCAGCTCACAAAGAATGGCTAGCGGGGGGGGGAGGACAGATACGCAGTATTTT.

The J gene is TRBJ1-4, the V gene TRBV6-5, with a possible D match to TRBD1 (5 bases). V lost 10 bases, J lost 8 bases, and 14 bases lay in between. Germline V gene sequence: CDR1 MNHEY, CDR2 SVGAGI. This CDR3 comprises 12 residues. The CDR3 spells CAIGNGGEKLFF. As DNA, the CDR3 is TGTGCCATCGGGAACGGGGGGGAAAAACTGTTTTTT.

V and J are TRBV27 and TRBJ1-2; the D gene is possibly TRBD1 (5 bases). CDR3 size: 14 residues. In germline, CDR1 is MNHEY, CDR2 SMNVEV (reference sequence). Trimming shortened V by 4 bases and J by 4 bases, and 13 bases separated the two germline ends. The CDR3: CASSYSDRAYGYTF. The CDR3 coding sequence is TGTGCCAGCAGTTATAGTGACAGAGCCTATGGCTACACCTTC.

This clonotype was seen at least ten times. One end of the junction fails to match germline, which may point to a read error. This chain connects TRBV5-1 to TRBJ2-3; TRBD1 matches at 7 bases. The CDR3 spans 13 residues. Germline CDR1 SGHRS, CDR2 YFSETQ. The CDR3 spells CASSLDRPDTQYF. The CDR3 DNA follows: TGTGCCAGCAGCTTGGACAGGCCAGATACGCAGTATTTT.

Only a few counts were recorded for this clonotype. CDR3 protein: CASSVGQGRTGANVLTF. CDR3 in DNA: TGTGCCAGCAGCGTAGGGCAGGGGAGGACTGGGGCCAACGTCCTGACTTTC. The J gene is TRBJ2-6, the V gene TRBV9; either TRBD1 or TRBD2 may supply D (6 bases each). The CDR3 is 17 residues long. The V gene's germline CDR1 is SGDLS and CDR2 YYNGEE. Trimming stripped 0 bases from V and 2 bases from J, with 12 bases between.

The sample holds a few counts of this clonotype. The J gene is TRBJ2-7, the V gene TRBV29-1, with TRBD2 matching over 7 bases. J was trimmed by 1 base and V by 7 bases; bases with no gene match: 4. The CDR3 is 12 amino acids. From germline, CDR1 is SQVTM and CDR2 ANQGSEA. CDR3 bases: TGCAGCGCCGGGGGAGGGTCCTACGAGCAGTACTTC. It specifies CSAGGGSYEQYF.

This clonotype occurred a few times. This chain connects TRBV27 to TRBJ2-1; 9 positions match TRBD2. This CDR3 spans 14 amino acids. Germline CDR1 reads MNHEY; CDR2 reads SMNVEV (reference sequence). The J segment lost 9 bases and the V segment lost 7 bases, leaving 10 bases of the junction unmatched. The CDR3 loop is CASTKAGGGGEQFF. The DNA for the CDR3 is TGTGCCAGCACCAAAGCGGGGGGCGGGGGTGAGCAGTTCTTC.